These 28 T cell receptor beta chains were sequenced from one sample in a study of shared clonotypes between healthy human individuals. Sequencing was performed with immunoSEQ multiplex PCR; in TCRdb, only in-frame clones are kept and a portion is missing. In the table there are under 600,000 clones, more than 95% of which are singletons. The sequenced material came from naive CD4+ T cells sorted from blood. Subset in this sample: CD45RA+ positively selected. These TCRs come from a woman aged 25-40 years in good health.

The rearrangement uses TRBV7-6 and TRBJ2-1, with a tentative D call TRBD2 (8 bases). V lost 8 bases, J lost 5 bases, and 22 bases lay in between. Germline loops: CDR1 SGHVS, CDR2 FNYEAQ. CDR3 length: 16 amino acids. The CDR3 nucleotides read TGTGCCAGCCGGGAGGGAGACAGGGCACTGGACAATGAGCAGTTCTTC. It encodes CASREGDRALDNEQFF.

This chain connects TRBV5-1 to TRBJ2-7, with 11 bases matching TRBD2. V shed 6 bases, J shed 4 bases, and the junction held 6 bases outside the gene matches. Germline lookup yields CDR1 SGHRS and CDR2 YFSETQ. The CDR3 contains 14 residues. This CDR3 reads CASKMTSGAYEQYF. The DNA of the CDR3 is TGCGCCAGCAAAATGACTAGCGGGGCTTACGAGCAGTACTTC.

The chain uses TRBV6-1 and TRBJ1-1; D gene unclear. The length of the CDR3 is 12 residues. The ends were cut back, 5 bases at V and 5 bases at J, with 9 bases in the middle. The germline CDR1 and CDR2 sequences are MNHNS and SASEGT. Here the CDR3 DNA reads TGTGCCAGCAGTCTCTACGAAACTGAAGCTTTCTTT. Its translation: CASSLYETEAFF.

DNA of the CDR3: TGTGCCAGCAGCCCCAGAAGACTCTCAACTAATGAAAAACTGTTTTTT. Translation: CASSPRRLSTNEKLFF. The chain joins TRBV7-8 to TRBJ1-4; no clear D. The CDR3 has 16 residues. Trimming pared 5 bases from V and 0 bases from J, leaving 13 bases between. Germline V gene data show CDR1 as SGHVS and CDR2 as FQNEAQ.

The chain employs TRBV28 and TRBJ1-2; 7 bases agree with TRBD1. V shed 6 bases and J 3 bases; nucleotides not matched to a gene: 10. Germline CDR1 reads MDHEN; CDR2 reads SYDVKM. The CDR3 totals 15 residues. The CDR3 is CASSQDRVWDYGYTF. The CDR3, as DNA: TGTGCCAGCAGCCAAGACAGGGTTTGGGACTATGGCTACACCTTC.

This sequence joins TRBV2 and TRBJ1-4; D not certain. Germline V gene sequence: CDR1 SNHLY, CDR2 FYNNEI. V lost 4 bases, J lost 8 bases, and 14 bases lay in between. There are 14 residues in the CDR3. The CDR3 DNA sequence: TGTGCCAGCAGTGTCTCCGGGGTTGGGGAAAAACTGTTTTTT. Translation: CASSVSGVGEKLFF.

This chain uses TRBV27 with TRBJ1-2, with D unresolved. This CDR3 has 15 residues. V was pared by 0 bases and J by 2 bases, with 10 bases between. The V gene's germline CDR1 is MNHEY and CDR2 SMNVEV (reference sequence). This chain's CDR3 is CASSLSRSGNYGYTF. CDR3 DNA sequence: TGTGCCAGCAGTTTATCGCGGTCGGGGAACTATGGCTACACCTTC.

V gene TRBV19 combines with J gene TRBJ2-1; 8 nucleotides agree with TRBD1. Germline loops: CDR1 LNHDA, CDR2 SQIVND (reference sequence). CDR3 length: 15 amino acids. V shed 6 bases and J 0 bases; nucleotides not matched to a gene: 4. The CDR3 bases are TGTGCCAGTAGCCACAGGGGGAGCTCCTACAATGAGCAGTTCTTC. Amino acid sequence: CASSHRGSSYNEQFF.

V usage is TRBV28 and J usage is TRBJ2-7, with D tentatively TRBD2 (6 bases). Germline assignment: CDR1 MDHEN and CDR2 SYDVKM. CDR3 length equals 14 residues. V dropped 4 bases and J dropped 7 bases, with 17 bases sitting between them. CDR3 loop: CASSSSGTWGEQYF. CDR3 nucleotide sequence: TGTGCCAGCAGTTCCTCCGGGACTTGGGGGGAGCAGTACTTC. Complete variable domain (other parts from reference TRBV28 and TRBJ2-7): DVKVTQSSRYLVKRTGEKVFLECVQDMDHENMFWYRQDPGLGLRLIYFSYDVKMKEKGDIPEGYSVSREKKERFSLILESASTNQTSMYLCASSSSGTWGEQYFGPGTRLTVT.

The chain carries TRBV7-9 and TRBJ2-7; 10 nucleotides align to TRBD2. V gave up 2 bases and J gave up 5 bases; unmatched junction bases: 3. The CDR3 contains 14 residues. Germline V gene lookup returns CDR1 SEHNR and CDR2 FQNEAQ (reference sequence). This chain's CDR3 is CASSLLAGEHEQYF. The CDR3 nucleotides read TGTGCCAGCAGCTTACTAGCGGGAGAGCACGAGCAGTACTTC.

The DNA for the CDR3 is TGTGCCAGCTCACCACAGAATACAGGGGTCTCCTACGAGCAGTACTTC. Translated: CASSPQNTGVSYEQYF. This chain connects TRBV18 to TRBJ2-7; TRBD1 matches 7 bases. The junction had 6 bases not matched to a gene; V was cut back by 1 base and J by 0 bases. Germline V gives CDR1 KGHSH, CDR2 LQKENI. The CDR3 is 16 amino acids.

There are a few counts of this clone. The chain links TRBV6-5 to TRBJ2-1; 7 nucleotides match TRBD1. Germline V lookup: CDR1 MNHEY, CDR2 SVGAGI. The CDR3 has 15 amino acids. V lost 0 bases to trimming and J lost 5 bases; unmatched junction nucleotides: 4. CDR3 region: CASSYSRGLHNEQFF. The CDR3 nucleotides read TGTGCCAGCAGTTACTCGAGGGGGCTGCACAATGAGCAGTTCTTC.

The chain employs TRBV11-3 and TRBJ2-5; D possibly corresponds to TRBD1 (5 bases). CDR3 length: 13 residues. Germline CDR1 SGHNT, CDR2 YENEEA. V lost 5 bases and J lost 3, with 10 bases in between. In DNA, the CDR3 is TGTGCCAGCAGCCTAGGGGCCAAAGAGACCCAGTACTTC. Residues: CASSLGAKETQYF.

The chain is built from TRBV2 and TRBJ2-2; D perhaps matches TRBD2 (5 bases). Trimming stripped 4 bases from V and 5 bases from J, with 11 bases between. Germline lookup yields CDR1 SNHLY and CDR2 FYNNEI. There are 14 residues in the CDR3. The CDR3 sequence is CASSAPRGTGELFF. The CDR3 DNA is TGTGCCAGCAGTGCTCCTCGGGGTACCGGGGAGCTGTTTTTT. The variable domain in full, with the rest retrieved from reference TRBV2 and TRBJ2-2, is EPEVTQTPSHQVTQMGQEVILRCVPISNHLYFYWYRQILGQKVEFLVSFYNNEISEKSEIFDDQFSVERPDGSNFTLKIRSTKLEDSAMYFCASSAPRGTGELFFGEGSRLTVL.

The rearrangement uses TRBV18 and TRBJ1-4, with 7 positions matching TRBD1. This CDR3 has 15 residues. Looked up from germline, CDR1 is KGHSH and CDR2 is LQKENI. Losses at the gene ends were 6 bases for V and 7 bases for J; bases not matched to a gene: 11. CDR3 sequence (DNA): TGTGCCAGCTCGCCGTACAGGGGTGAGGTTGAAAAACTGTTTTTT. It specifies CASSPYRGEVEKLFF.

The chain recombines TRBV28 with TRBJ2-7; the D is unclear. There are 11 residues in the CDR3. In germline, CDR1 is MDHEN, CDR2 SYDVKM. V was pared by 2 bases and J by 6 bases, with 5 bases between. CDR3 sequence reads: CASSLTLEQYF. For the CDR3, the DNA is TGTGCCAGCAGTTTAACACTCGAGCAGTACTTC.

The chain employs TRBV19 and TRBJ2-5, with 9 bases matching TRBD1. This CDR3 is built from 16 residues. The germline V gene encodes CDR1 LNHDA and CDR2 SQIVND (reference sequence). V dropped 6 bases and J dropped 4; count of bases not matched to a gene: 12. In nucleotides, the CDR3 is TGTGCCAGTAGCCTACGAGGGGGACAGGGTCCAGAGACCCAGTACTTC. This gives the protein CASSLRGGQGPETQYF.

The rearrangement links TRBV28 to TRBJ1-1, with a possible D match to TRBD1 (5 bases). CDR1 MDHEN and CDR2 SYDVKM come from the germline V gene. With 3 bases removed from V and 1 base from J, the gap between germline ends came to 12 bases. The CDR3 runs to 15 residues. CDR3 DNA sequence: TGTGCCAGCAGTTTTATGGGACCGAGGAACACTGAAGCTTTCTTT. Translated, it gives CASSFMGPRNTEAFF.

This chain links TRBV7-3 with TRBJ1-3; 9 bases fit TRBD1. The V gene end was trimmed by 5 bases and the J gene end by 4 bases; junction bases not matched to a gene: 6. CDR1 is SGHTA and CDR2 is FQGTGA in the germline V gene. This CDR3 region has 15 residues. CDR3 sequence reads: CASSPGQGLGNTIYF. As DNA, the CDR3 is TGTGCCAGCAGCCCCGGACAGGGGTTGGGAAACACCATATATTTT.

This clone showed up just a few times. V and J are TRBV28 and TRBJ1-2; D is unclear. Germline lookup yields CDR1 MDHEN and CDR2 SYDVKM. V was cut by 3 bases and J by 0 bases, with 5 bases left in between. CDR3 size: 13 residues. The CDR3 region is CASSLVTNYGYTF. CDR3 coding DNA: TGTGCCAGCAGTTTGGTTACTAACTATGGCTACACCTTC.

The chain employs TRBV23-1 and TRBJ2-7; D ambiguous. TRBV23-1 is treated as an ORF (open reading frame) with a function not yet certain. This CDR3 is 13 amino acids long. Trimming took off 10 bases at V and 6 bases at J, with 19 bases between the two ends. The CDR3 bases are TGCGCCACAGCTATATCCACAGTAGGCGAGCAGTACTTC. It codes for CATAISTVGEQYF.

This clone was seen a handful of times. The chain joins TRBV11-2 to TRBJ1-1; D remains ambiguous. CDR1 and CDR2 (germline): SGHAT, FQNNGV. There are 15 residues in the CDR3. Trimming removed 0 bases at V and 5 bases at J, with 13 bases between. Here the CDR3 DNA reads TGTGCCAGCAGCTTAGAAGTGGCCTCGAGGACTGAAGCTTTCTTT. This codes for CASSLEVASRTEAFF.

The genes are TRBV2 and TRBJ2-3; 10 positions agree with TRBD2. Germline V CDR1 and CDR2: SNHLY, FYNNEI. There are 15 residues in the CDR3. The V gene end was trimmed by 7 bases and the J gene end by 3 bases; junction bases not matched to a gene: 7. CDR3 in amino acids: CASTSGSILTDTQYF. Written as DNA, the CDR3 is TGTGCCAGCACTAGCGGGAGTATTTTGACAGATACGCAGTATTTT.

V usage is TRBV30 and J usage is TRBJ2-1, with TRBD2 matching over 15 bases. This CDR3 has 16 amino acids. The J segment lost 5 bases and the V segment lost 4 bases, leaving 6 bases of the junction unmatched. Germline values: CDR1 GTSNPN, CDR2 SVGIG (reference sequence). As DNA, the CDR3 is TGTGCCTGGATTGGACTAGCGGGAGGGTCGCACAATGAGCAGTTCTTC. Translated, it gives CAWIGLAGGSHNEQFF.

The chain recombines TRBV28 with TRBJ1-2; 8 bases map to TRBD1. Germline values: CDR1 MDHEN, CDR2 SYDVKM. J lost 5 bases, V lost 4 bases, and 6 bases had no gene match. The CDR3 runs to 14 residues. CDR3 DNA: TGTGCCAGCAGTTCGGGACAGGATTTTTATGGCTACACCTTC. Translated: CASSSGQDFYGYTF.

This chain connects TRBV5-5 to TRBJ2-7, with TRBD2 as a possible D gene (5 bases). Germline V gene sequence: CDR1 SGHKS, CDR2 YYEKEE (reference sequence). Trimming pared 4 bases from V and 3 bases from J, leaving 11 bases between. The CDR3 contains 13 residues. CDR3 DNA: TGTGCCAGCAGCGGAGCGGCCAACTACGAGCAGTACTTC. Protein product: CASSGAANYEQYF. Complete variable domain (other parts from reference TRBV5-5 and TRBJ2-7): DAGVTQSPTHLIKTRGQQVTLRCSPISGHKSVSWYQQVLGQGPQFIFQYYEKEERGRGNFPDRFSARQFPNYSSELNVNALLLGDSALYLCASSGAANYEQYFGPGTRLTVT.

The CDR3 DNA reads as TGTGCCAGCTCACCGACAGGGCAACGGGGCTACGAGCAGTACTTC. It yields the protein CASSPTGQRGYEQYF. This chain uses TRBV18 with TRBJ2-7, with TRBD1 identical over 7 bases. Germline V gene data show CDR1 as KGHSH and CDR2 as LQKENI. The CDR3 covers 15 residues. The junction had 8 bases not matched to a gene; V was cut back by 3 bases and J by 3 bases.

This chain uses TRBV27 with TRBJ2-1, with 12 positions matching TRBD2. This CDR3 has 18 residues. The germline V gene encodes CDR1 MNHEY and CDR2 SMNVEV (reference sequence). The J segment lost 3 bases and the V segment lost 6 bases, leaving 12 bases of the junction unmatched. The CDR3 bases are TGTGCCAGCAGCGGCCCGACTAGCGGGAGTTGGTACTACAATGAGCAGTTCTTC. It translates to CASSGPTSGSWYYNEQFF.